This TCR beta chain was obtained from a study of blood T cell repertoires in COVID-19. Across the whole study: Acute and convalescent COVID-19 samples came from the United States, Italy and Spain. From T cells, B-cell-depleted T cells, or PBMCs came the material, which was cDNA or gDNA.

CDR3 length: 13 amino acids. V was clipped by 4 bases and J by 5 bases, with 9 bases between them. Authors' methods: Amplifying reference gene primers gave estimates of nucleated cell counts. Only in-frame clones appear in the TCRdb table, and some are missing; sequencing was by immunoSEQ multiplex PCR. V, J and clone size derive from that table, while D and trimming were established from the DNA sequence. The sample includes 150,000 to 200,000 clones, under 95% of them seen just once. The clonotype originates from a man in his 60s with active or convalescent COVID-19. Sequenced input: peripheral blood. V is TRBV12-3 or TRBV12-4 and J is TRBJ2-1; D is perhaps TRBD1 (5 bases). The DNA of the CDR3 is TGTGCCAGCAGTTCGGCGACAGACAATGAGCAGTTCTTC. Its translation: CASSSATDNEQFF.